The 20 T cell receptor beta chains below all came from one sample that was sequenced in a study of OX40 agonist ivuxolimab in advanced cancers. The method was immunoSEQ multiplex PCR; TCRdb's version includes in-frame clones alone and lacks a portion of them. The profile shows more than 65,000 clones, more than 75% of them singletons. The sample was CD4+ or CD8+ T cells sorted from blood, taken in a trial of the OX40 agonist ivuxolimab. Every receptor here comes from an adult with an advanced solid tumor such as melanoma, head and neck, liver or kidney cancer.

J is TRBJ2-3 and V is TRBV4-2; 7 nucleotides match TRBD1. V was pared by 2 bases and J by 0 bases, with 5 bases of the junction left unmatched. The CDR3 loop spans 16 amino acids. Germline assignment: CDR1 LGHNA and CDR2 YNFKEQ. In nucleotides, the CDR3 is TGTGCCAGCAGCCAACGGTGGGACAGTAGCACAGATACGCAGTATTTT. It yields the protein CASSQRWDSSTDTQYF.

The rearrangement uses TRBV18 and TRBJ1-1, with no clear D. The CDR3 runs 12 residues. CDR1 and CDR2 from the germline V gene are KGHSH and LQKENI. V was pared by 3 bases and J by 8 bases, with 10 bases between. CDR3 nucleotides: TGTGCCAGCTCACCTGACTTGGGGGAAGCTTTCTTT. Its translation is CASSPDLGEAFF.

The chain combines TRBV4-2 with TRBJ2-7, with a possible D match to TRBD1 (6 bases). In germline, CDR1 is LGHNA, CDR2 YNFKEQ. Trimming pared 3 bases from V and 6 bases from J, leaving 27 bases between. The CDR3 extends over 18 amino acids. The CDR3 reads CASSQHTSHRALSSEQYF. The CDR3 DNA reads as TGTGCCAGCAGCCAGCATACTTCCCACAGGGCCCTATCATCCGAGCAGTACTTC.

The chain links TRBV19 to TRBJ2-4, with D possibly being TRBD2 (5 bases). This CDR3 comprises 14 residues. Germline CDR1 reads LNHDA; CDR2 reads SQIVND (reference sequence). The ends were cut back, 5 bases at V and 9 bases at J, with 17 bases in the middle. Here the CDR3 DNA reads TGTGCCAGTAGTGGGCCCCCGGCGGGCGGCATTCAGTACTTC. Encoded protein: CASSGPPAGGIQYF. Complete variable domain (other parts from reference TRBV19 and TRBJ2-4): DGGITQSPKYLFRKEGQNVTLSCEQNLNHDAMYWYRQDPGQGLRLIYYSQIVNDFQKGDIAEGYSVSREKKESFPLTVTSAQKNPTAFYLCASSGPPAGGIQYFGAGTRLSVL.

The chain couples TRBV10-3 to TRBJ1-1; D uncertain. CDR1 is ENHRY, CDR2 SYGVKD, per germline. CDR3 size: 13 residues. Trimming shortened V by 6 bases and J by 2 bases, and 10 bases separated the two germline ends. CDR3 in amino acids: CAIRRQSNTEAFF. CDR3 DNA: TGTGCCATCAGACGTCAGAGCAACACTGAAGCTTTCTTT.

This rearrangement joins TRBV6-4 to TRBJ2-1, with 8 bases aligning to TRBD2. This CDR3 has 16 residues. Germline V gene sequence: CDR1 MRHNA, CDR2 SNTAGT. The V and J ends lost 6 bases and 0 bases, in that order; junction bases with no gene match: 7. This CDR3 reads CASSLGGASSYNEQFF. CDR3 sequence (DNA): TGTGCCAGCAGCCTCGGGGGGGCGAGCTCCTACAATGAGCAGTTCTTC.

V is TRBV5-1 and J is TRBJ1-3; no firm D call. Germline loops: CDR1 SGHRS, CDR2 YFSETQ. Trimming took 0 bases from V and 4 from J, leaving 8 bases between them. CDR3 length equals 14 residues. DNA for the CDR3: TGCGCCAGCAGCTTGGGAGGCGCCGGAAACACCATATATTTT. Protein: CASSLGGAGNTIYF.

The CDR3 sequence is CASSLVLAGNYEQYF. CDR3 nucleotide sequence: TGTGCCAGCAGTTTGGTACTAGCGGGAAACTACGAGCAGTACTTC. The chain combines TRBV27 with TRBJ2-7; 10 bases map to TRBD2. J was trimmed by 3 bases and V by 3 bases; bases with no gene match: 5. CDR1 MNHEY and CDR2 SMNVEV come from the germline V gene (reference sequence). The CDR3 has 15 residues.

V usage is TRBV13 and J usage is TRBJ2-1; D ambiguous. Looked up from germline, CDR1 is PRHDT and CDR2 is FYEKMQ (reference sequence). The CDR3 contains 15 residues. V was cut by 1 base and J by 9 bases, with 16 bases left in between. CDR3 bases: TGTGCCAGCAGCTTAGTGGGTACCCCCTCGGGTGAGCAGTTCTTC. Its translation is CASSLVGTPSGEQFF.

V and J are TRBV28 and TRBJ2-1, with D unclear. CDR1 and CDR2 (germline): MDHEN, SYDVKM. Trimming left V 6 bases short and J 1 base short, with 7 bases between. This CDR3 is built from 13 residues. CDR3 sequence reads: CASSPRSYNEQFF. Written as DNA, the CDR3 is TGTGCCAGCAGCCCCAGGTCCTACAATGAGCAGTTCTTC. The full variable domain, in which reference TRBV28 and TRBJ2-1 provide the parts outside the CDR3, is DVKVTQSSRYLVKRTGEKVFLECVQDMDHENMFWYRQDPGLGLRLIYFSYDVKMKEKGDIPEGYSVSREKKERFSLILESASTNQTSMYLCASSPRSYNEQFFGPGTRLTVL.

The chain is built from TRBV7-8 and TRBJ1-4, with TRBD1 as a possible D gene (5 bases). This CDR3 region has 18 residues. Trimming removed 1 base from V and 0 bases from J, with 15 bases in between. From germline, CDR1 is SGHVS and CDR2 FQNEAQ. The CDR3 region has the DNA TGTGCCAGCAGCTTAGTTCAGGTTTCGGGGGCAACTAATGAAAAACTGTTTTTT. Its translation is CASSLVQVSGATNEKLFF.

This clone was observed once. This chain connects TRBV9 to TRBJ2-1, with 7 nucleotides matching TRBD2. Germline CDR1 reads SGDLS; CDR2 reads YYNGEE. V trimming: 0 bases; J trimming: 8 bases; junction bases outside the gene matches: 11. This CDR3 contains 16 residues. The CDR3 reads CASSVVVAGEIDEQFF. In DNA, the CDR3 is TGTGCCAGCAGCGTAGTGGTAGCGGGTGAGATCGATGAGCAGTTCTTC.

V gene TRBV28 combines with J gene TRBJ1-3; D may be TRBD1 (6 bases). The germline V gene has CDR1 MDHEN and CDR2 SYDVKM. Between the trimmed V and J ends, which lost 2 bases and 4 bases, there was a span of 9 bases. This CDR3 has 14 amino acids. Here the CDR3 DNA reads TGTGCCAGCAGTTTAGACAGGTTCGGAAACACCATATATTTT. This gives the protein CASSLDRFGNTIYF.

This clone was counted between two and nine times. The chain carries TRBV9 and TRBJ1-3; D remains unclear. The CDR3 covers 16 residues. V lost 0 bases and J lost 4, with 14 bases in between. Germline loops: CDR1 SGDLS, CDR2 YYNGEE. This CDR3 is CASSVAAGKIGNTIYF. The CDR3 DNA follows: TGTGCCAGCAGCGTAGCTGCGGGGAAGATAGGAAACACCATATATTTT. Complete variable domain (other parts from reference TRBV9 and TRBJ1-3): DSGVTQTPKHLITATGQRVTLRCSPRSGDLSVYWYQQSLDQGLQFLIQYYNGEERAKGNILERFSAQQFPDLHSELNLSSLELGDSALYFCASSVAAGKIGNTIYFGEGSWLTVV.

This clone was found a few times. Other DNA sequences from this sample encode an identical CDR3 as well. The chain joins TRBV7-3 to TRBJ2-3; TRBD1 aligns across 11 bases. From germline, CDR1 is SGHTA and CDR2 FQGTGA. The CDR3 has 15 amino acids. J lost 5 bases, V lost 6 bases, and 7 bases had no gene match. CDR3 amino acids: CASREGQGGRDTQYF. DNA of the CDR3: TGTGCCAGCAGGGAGGGACAGGGGGGTCGAGATACGCAGTATTTT.

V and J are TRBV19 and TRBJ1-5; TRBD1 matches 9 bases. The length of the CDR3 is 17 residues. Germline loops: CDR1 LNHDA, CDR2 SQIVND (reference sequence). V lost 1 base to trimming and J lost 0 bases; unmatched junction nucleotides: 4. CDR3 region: CASSIGDRAYSNQPQHF. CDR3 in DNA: TGTGCCAGTAGTATAGGGGACAGGGCTTATAGCAATCAGCCCCAGCATTTT.

CDR3 in amino acids: CASSLLSGGGEQFF. In nucleotides, the CDR3 is TGTGCCAGCAGCTTACTTTCGGGGGGCGGAGAGCAGTTCTTC. V gene TRBV7-6 combines with J gene TRBJ2-1, with D perhaps TRBD2 (7 bases). This CDR3 is 14 amino acids long. The V gene lost 2 bases and the J gene lost 10 bases, with 15 bases spanning the gap. The germline CDR1 and CDR2 sequences are SGHVS and FNYEAQ.

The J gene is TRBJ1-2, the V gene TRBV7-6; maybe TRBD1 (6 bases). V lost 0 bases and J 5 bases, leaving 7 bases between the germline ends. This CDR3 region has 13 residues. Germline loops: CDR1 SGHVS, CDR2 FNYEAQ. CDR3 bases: TGTGCCAGCAGCTTAGCACAGGGATATGGCTACACCTTC. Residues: CASSLAQGYGYTF.

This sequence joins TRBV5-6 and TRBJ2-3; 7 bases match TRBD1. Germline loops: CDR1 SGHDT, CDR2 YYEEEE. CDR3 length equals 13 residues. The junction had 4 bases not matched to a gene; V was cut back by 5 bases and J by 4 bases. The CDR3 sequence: CASRRQGADTQYF. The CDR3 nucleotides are TGTGCCAGCAGAAGACAGGGTGCAGATACGCAGTATTTT.

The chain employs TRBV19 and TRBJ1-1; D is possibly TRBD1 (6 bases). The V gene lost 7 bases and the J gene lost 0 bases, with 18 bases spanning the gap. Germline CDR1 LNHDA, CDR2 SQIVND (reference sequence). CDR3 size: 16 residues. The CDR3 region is CASTKLDGTMNTEAFF. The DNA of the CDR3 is TGTGCCAGTACAAAATTGGACGGGACAATGAACACTGAAGCTTTCTTT. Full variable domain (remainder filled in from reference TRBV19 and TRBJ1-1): DGGITQSPKYLFRKEGQNVTLSCEQNLNHDAMYWYRQDPGQGLRLIYYSQIVNDFQKGDIAEGYSVSREKKESFPLTVTSAQKNPTAFYLCASTKLDGTMNTEAFFGQGTRLTVV.